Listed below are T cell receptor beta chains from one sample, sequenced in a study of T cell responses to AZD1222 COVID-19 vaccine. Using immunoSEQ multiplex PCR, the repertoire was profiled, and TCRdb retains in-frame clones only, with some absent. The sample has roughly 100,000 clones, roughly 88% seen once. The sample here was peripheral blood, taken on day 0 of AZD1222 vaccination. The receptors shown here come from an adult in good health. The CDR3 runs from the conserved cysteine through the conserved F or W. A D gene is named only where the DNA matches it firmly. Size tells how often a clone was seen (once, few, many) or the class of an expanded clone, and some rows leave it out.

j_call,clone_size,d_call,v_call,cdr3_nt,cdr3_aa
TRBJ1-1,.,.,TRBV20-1,TGCAGTGCTAGTCGGTCCGGACGTGTGGACACTGAAGCTTTCTTT,CSASRSGRVDTEAFF
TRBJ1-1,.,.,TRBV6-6,TGTGCCAGCAGTTACGGGAGAGATGAAGCTTTCTTT,CASSYGRDEAFF
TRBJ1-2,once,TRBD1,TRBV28,TGTGCCAGCGGGAGAATCACAGGGGATCGCGGCTACACCTTC,CASGRITGDRGYTF
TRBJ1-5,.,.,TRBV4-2,TGTGCCAGCAGCCAAGAGCCGCCGTCCAGGGGAGCCTGGCCCCAGCATTTT,CASSQEPPSRGAWPQHF
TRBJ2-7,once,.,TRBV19,TGTGCCAGTAGTCTCGCCGAGGGGGGACTTTTCGAGCAGTACTTC,CASSLAEGGLFEQYF
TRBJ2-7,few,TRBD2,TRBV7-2,TGTGCCAGCAGCTTAGAATCAGCGGGAGGTTACGAGCAGTACTTC,CASSLESAGGYEQYF
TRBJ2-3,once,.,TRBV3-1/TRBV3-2,TGTGCCAGCAGCCAAGTGGAAGATACGCAGTATTTT,CASSQVEDTQYF
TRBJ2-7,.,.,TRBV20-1,TGCAGTGCCAGTGACCGGAGCTCCTACGAGCAGTACTTC,CSASDRSSYEQYF
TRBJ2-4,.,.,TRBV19,TGTGCCAGTAGTATAAATCCGCTCGGTGGGAACATTCAGTACTTC,CASSINPLGGNIQYF
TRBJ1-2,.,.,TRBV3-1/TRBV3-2,TGTGCCAGCAGCCAAGTACATGGCTACACCTTC,CASSQVHGYTF
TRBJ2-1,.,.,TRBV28,TGTGCCAGCAGTTTAAACCCCCGGTGGACCGTCAATGAGCAGTTCTTC,CASSLNPRWTVNEQFF
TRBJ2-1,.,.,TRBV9,TGTGCCAGCAGCGTATCCGGGGGAACATACAATGAGCAGTTCTTC,CASSVSGGTYNEQFF
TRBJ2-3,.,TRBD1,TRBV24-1,TGTGCCACCAGTGATGCATTCCGGGACAGATCCCTAGCTACGCAGTATTTT,CATSDAFRDRSLATQYF
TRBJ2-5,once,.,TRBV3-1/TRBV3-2,TGTGCCAGCAGCCTCAGGGGGGGGACCCAGTACTTC,CASSLRGGTQYF
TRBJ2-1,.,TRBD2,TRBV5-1,TGCGCCAGCAGCCAACTAGCGTTCGGGGGTTACAATGAGCAGTTCTTC,CASSQLAFGGYNEQFF
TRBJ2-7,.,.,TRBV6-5,TGTGCCAGCAGATCGCCAGGAACCTACGAGCAGTACTTC,CASRSPGTYEQYF
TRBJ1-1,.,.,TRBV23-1,TGCGCCAGCAGTCAATCCCAGATTCTACCCTTGAACACTGAAGCTTTCTTT,CASSQSQILPLNTEAFF
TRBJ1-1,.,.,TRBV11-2,TGTGCCAGCAGCGCCCGACAGGCGACTCGTACTGAAGCTTTCTTT,CASSARQATRTEAFF
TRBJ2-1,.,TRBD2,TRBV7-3,TGTGCCAGCAGCTTAACTGTAGCGGGAGGGTTAGATGAGCAGTTCTTC,CASSLTVAGGLDEQFF
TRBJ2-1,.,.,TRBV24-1,TGTGCCACCAGTGATAACGGGGGCATCAACAATGAGCAGTTCTTC,CATSDNGGINNEQFF
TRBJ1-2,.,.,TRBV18,TGTGCCAGCTCACCACGGTCAGAAGCCTGGGGCTACACCTTC,CASSPRSEAWGYTF
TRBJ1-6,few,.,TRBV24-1,TGTGCCACCAGCCTAGGACAGCTCAATTCACCCCTCCACTTT,CATSLGQLNSPLHF
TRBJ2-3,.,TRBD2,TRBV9,TGTGCCAGCAGCGTAGATCCAGCGGGAGGGCCGACAGATACGCAGTATTTT,CASSVDPAGGPTDTQYF